The following is a T cell receptor beta chain sequence with its context. The antigen is unknown. The data were obtained in a study of Graves' ophthalmopathy and Graves' hyperthyroidism. General study points: Ophthalmopathy and stable hyperthyroidism were discriminated by a 13-signature model, with about 90% sensitivity and 81.08% specificity.

Out of around 10 ml of fresh peripheral blood, PBMCs were obtained. Trimming took off 6 bases at V and 5 bases at J, with 14 bases between the two ends. The CDR3 contains 13 residues. Germline loops: CDR1 SGHRS, CDR2 YFSETQ. The sequenced template was RNA, covering the TCR beta CDR3 region. First-round RT-PCR employed HTBI primers, with a second-round multiplex PCR after it. In TCRdb, the multiplex PCR reads were re-called with MiXCR into one record per CDR3 protein. In the table there are over 200,000 distinct CDR3 sequences, under 30% of which are singletons. The chain uses TRBV5-1 and TRBJ1-1; possibly TRBD1 for D (5 bases). Specimen: peripheral blood. The origin of this receptor is a man over 45 with Graves' ophthalmopathy. The CDR3 sequence: CASTWRQGTEAFF. DNA of the CDR3: TGCGCCAGCACCTGGCGGCAGGGAACTGAAGCTTTCTTT.